These 10 T cell receptor beta chains came from one sample sequenced in a study of blood T cell repertoires in COVID-19. TCRdb's copy holds only in-frame clones and misses some; the assay was immunoSEQ multiplex PCR. The table has more than 250,000 clones, 87% seen once. Sequencing was carried out using PBMCs or T cells enriched from blood (not recorded which). All receptors come from a woman aged 25 to 39 who had recovered from COVID-19.

The rearrangement links TRBV5-1 to TRBJ1-3; D gene ambiguous. From germline, CDR1 is SGHRS and CDR2 YFSETQ. The CDR3 is 15 amino acids. V dropped 4 bases and J dropped 0 bases, with 11 bases sitting between them. The CDR3 sequence: CASSKYGNSGNTIYF. CDR3 DNA sequence: TGCGCCAGCAGCAAGTACGGGAACTCTGGAAACACCATATATTTT.

The J gene is TRBJ1-5, the V gene TRBV12-5; no clear D. Germline assignment: CDR1 LGHNT and CDR2 FRNRAP. The V end lost 1 base, the J end lost 7 bases, and 11 bases lay between the germline ends. The CDR3 is 14 amino acids. The CDR3 DNA is TGTGCTAGTGGTTTGGCCCGGGGTGAACAGCCCCAGCATTTT. Translated, it gives CASGLARGEQPQHF.

The rearrangement links TRBV6-4 to TRBJ1-5; D is unresolved. With 6 bases removed from V and 6 bases from J, the gap between germline ends came to 24 bases. Looked up from germline, CDR1 is MRHNA and CDR2 is SNTAGT. The CDR3 has 17 amino acids. DNA of the CDR3: TGTGCCAGCAGCTCGAAAGCACCACAGAGGGTAAGTCAGCCCCAGCATTTT. Its translation is CASSSKAPQRVSQPQHF.

The rearrangement uses TRBV18 and TRBJ1-1; TRBD1 matches 7 bases. Trimming removed 3 bases from V and 7 bases from J; junction bases left unmatched: 2. The CDR3 is made up of 12 amino acids. Germline V CDR1 and CDR2: KGHSH, LQKENI. CDR3 in amino acids: CASSPDRYEAFF. Written as DNA, the CDR3 is TGTGCCAGCTCACCGGACAGGTATGAAGCTTTCTTT.

The chain recombines TRBV19 with TRBJ1-5; the match to TRBD1 covers 11 bases. The CDR3 spans 16 residues. Germline trimming cut 3 bases from V and 4 bases from J; bases unmatched to any gene: 5. The germline CDR1 and CDR2 sequences are LNHDA and SQIVND (reference sequence). DNA of the CDR3: TGTGCCAGTAGTATTGGACAGGGGGCGAGTAATCAGCCCCAGCATTTT. It yields the protein CASSIGQGASNQPQHF.

The rearrangement joins TRBV5-5 to TRBJ2-5; 10 bases line up with TRBD1. Looked up from germline, CDR1 is SGHKS and CDR2 is YYEKEE (reference sequence). This CDR3 has 15 residues. The V gene end was trimmed by 4 bases and the J gene end by 2 bases; junction bases not matched to a gene: 5. The CDR3 region is CASSRQGASQETQYF. DNA of the CDR3: TGTGCCAGCAGCCGACAGGGGGCTTCGCAAGAGACCCAGTACTTC.

V gene TRBV5-6 combines with J gene TRBJ2-7; D is unresolved. V was trimmed by 5 bases and J by 5 bases, leaving 14 bases between them. The CDR3 has 13 amino acids. Germline V gene sequence: CDR1 SGHDT, CDR2 YYEEEE. CDR3 DNA: TGTGCCAGCAGGGTCCTAGGAGATGACGAGCAGTACTTC. This translates into CASRVLGDDEQYF.

The chain carries TRBV28 and TRBJ1-2; no definite D call. Germline V gene data show CDR1 as MDHEN and CDR2 as SYDVKM. V was pared by 6 bases and J by 8 bases, with 16 bases between. This CDR3 contains 13 residues. In nucleotides, the CDR3 is TGTGCCAGCAGCCCGGCCGGGTTGGAAGGCTACACCTTC. Encoded protein: CASSPAGLEGYTF.

This clone was observed a few times. This sequence joins TRBV7-9 and TRBJ1-2, with D perhaps TRBD1 (6 bases). Trimming stripped 1 base from V and 8 bases from J, with 11 bases between. From germline, CDR1 is SEHNR and CDR2 FQNEAQ (reference sequence). This CDR3 contains 13 residues. The DNA for the CDR3 is TGTGCCAGCAGCTTAGAAGGGGGTCGCGGCTACACCTTC. As protein: CASSLEGGRGYTF.

V usage is TRBV18 and J usage is TRBJ1-6; D might be TRBD1 (6 bases). The CDR3 is 13 residues long. CDR1 and CDR2 from the germline V gene are KGHSH and LQKENI. The V gene lost 9 bases and the J gene lost 4 bases, with 10 bases spanning the gap. CDR3 sequence reads: CASRQGYNSPLHF. CDR3 nucleotides: TGTGCCAGTCGGCAGGGGTATAATTCACCCCTCCACTTT.